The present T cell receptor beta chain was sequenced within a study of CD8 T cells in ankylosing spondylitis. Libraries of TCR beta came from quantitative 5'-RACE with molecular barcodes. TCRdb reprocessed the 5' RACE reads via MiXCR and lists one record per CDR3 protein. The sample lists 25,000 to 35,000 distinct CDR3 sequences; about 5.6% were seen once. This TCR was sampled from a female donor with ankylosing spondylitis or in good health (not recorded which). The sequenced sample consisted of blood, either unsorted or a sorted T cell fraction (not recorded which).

Here the CDR3 reads CASSLAPSTTGELFF. The CDR3 DNA sequence: TGCGCCAGCAGTCTGGCGCCTTCCACGACCGGGGAGCTGTTTTTT. The genes are TRBV23-1 and TRBJ2-2; D gene unclear. Being an ORF, TRBV23-1 has a function that is uncertain. V was cut by 4 bases and J by 5 bases, with 14 bases left in between. The CDR3 loop spans 15 amino acids.